A single sample is the source of the 22 T cell receptor beta chains below, sequenced in a study of shared clonotypes between healthy human individuals. Repertoires were generated with immunoSEQ multiplex PCR, while TCRdb's copy carries only in-frame clones and drops some. The repertoire holds roughly 2 million clones, with 85% to 95% as singletons. Naive CD8 cells lacked CD45RO and underwent positive selection for CCR7, leaving out terminally differentiated effector memory CD45RA+ cells. Sequencing was performed on naive CD8+ T cells sorted from blood. The receptors originated from a man aged 18 to 30 in good health.

The chain has TRBV4-1 and TRBJ2-7; TRBD1 is a possible D gene (5 bases). V dropped 0 bases and J dropped 13 bases, with 13 bases sitting between them. This CDR3 is built from 12 residues. Germline V gives CDR1 MGHRA, CDR2 YSYEKL. This chain's CDR3 is CASSQDGVQVYF. CDR3 in DNA: TGCGCCAGCAGCCAAGATGGCGTACAGGTCTACTTC.

The chain has TRBV7-6 and TRBJ2-7; TRBD1 or TRBD2 may be the D gene (5 bases each). Trimming removed 3 bases from V and 6 bases from J, with 15 bases in between. This CDR3 spans 14 amino acids. Germline CDR1 and CDR2: SGHVS and FNYEAQ. The CDR3 DNA reads as TGTGCCAGCAGCTTTGGGGGTGACAGCGCCGAGCAGTACTTC. Its protein product is CASSFGGDSAEQYF.

CDR3: CASSQGLPAGGELFF. In DNA, the CDR3 is TGTGCCAGCAGCCAGGGACTCCCCGCAGGCGGGGAGCTGTTTTTT. The V and J genes are TRBV4-2 and TRBJ2-2; maybe TRBD2 (6 bases). Germline V gene sequence: CDR1 LGHNA, CDR2 YNFKEQ. The CDR3 runs to 15 residues. Trimming pared 3 bases from V and 7 bases from J, leaving 15 bases between.

This clone was detected once. V is TRBV7-2 and J is TRBJ2-7; possibly TRBD2 for D (7 bases). The CDR3 runs 14 residues. V gave up 2 bases and J gave up 3 bases, with 11 bases separating them. Per germline, CDR1 SGHTA and CDR2 FQGNSA. The CDR3 DNA is TGTGCCAGCAGCTTAACGGGGGGCCACTACGAGCAGTACTTC. Its translation: CASSLTGGHYEQYF.

The V and J genes are TRBV7-9 and TRBJ2-5; no definite D call. Germline CDR1 SEHNR, CDR2 FQNEAQ (reference sequence). The CDR3 has 15 amino acids. V lost 1 base, J lost 1 base, and 10 bases lay in between. CDR3 residues: CASSLGASAQETQYF. CDR3 nucleotides: TGTGCCAGCAGCTTAGGGGCGTCGGCCCAAGAGACCCAGTACTTC.

This chain links TRBV7-6 with TRBJ2-7; the match to TRBD1 covers 9 bases. The CDR3 covers 14 residues. From germline, CDR1 is SGHVS and CDR2 FNYEAQ. J gave up 2 bases and V 5 bases, and 4 bases lay outside the gene matches. The CDR3 DNA reads as TGTGCCAGCAGCCCGGGACAGGGAACCTACGAGCAGTACTTC. Residues: CASSPGQGTYEQYF.

The chain employs TRBV19 and TRBJ2-1; perhaps TRBD2 as D (6 bases). The V gene lost 10 bases and the J gene lost 7 bases, with 17 bases spanning the gap. The CDR3 contains 13 residues. Germline CDR1 LNHDA, CDR2 SQIVND (reference sequence). CDR3 region: CATGGGELNEQFF. Here the CDR3 DNA reads TGTGCCACCGGGGGAGGCGAGCTTAATGAGCAGTTCTTC.

Turning to this clone: This specimen includes other DNA sequences encoding the same CDR3. This chain links TRBV27 with TRBJ2-7; TRBD1 agrees at 8 bases. CDR1 MNHEY and CDR2 SMNVEV come from the germline V gene (reference sequence). V lost 5 bases to trimming and J lost 7 bases; unmatched junction nucleotides: 10. This CDR3 has 14 amino acids. The CDR3 sequence is CASSLRTGRYEQYF. The DNA of the CDR3 is TGTGCCAGCAGTCTCCGGACAGGGAGATATGAGCAGTACTTC.

The chain joins TRBV6-5 to TRBJ1-1; 8 bases are a match to TRBD1. J gave up 7 bases and V 6 bases, and 7 bases lay outside the gene matches. The CDR3 has 13 amino acids. From germline, CDR1 is MNHEY and CDR2 SVGAGI. The CDR3 is CASSTDRGFEAFF. CDR3 nucleotide sequence: TGTGCCAGCAGCACCGACAGGGGCTTTGAAGCTTTCTTT.

The chain uses TRBV27 and TRBJ2-4, with a weak D call TRBD1 (5 bases). This CDR3 comprises 13 residues. Per the germline V gene, CDR1 is MNHEY and CDR2 is SMNVEV (reference sequence). V gave up 3 bases and J gave up 3 bases, with 6 bases separating them. The CDR3 loop reads CASSLGLKNIQYF. The DNA for the CDR3 is TGTGCCAGCAGTTTGGGGCTCAAAAACATTCAGTACTTC.

Comment on this clone: The same CDR3 is also encoded by other DNA sequences in this sample. V and J are TRBV27 and TRBJ1-1; D is uncertain. The length of the CDR3 is 13 residues. The germline CDR1 and CDR2 sequences are MNHEY and SMNVEV (reference sequence). Between the trimmed V and J ends, which lost 3 bases and 1 base, there was a span of 6 bases. The CDR3 nucleotides are TGTGCCAGCAGTTTTTCCGCGAACACTGAAGCTTTCTTT. Translation gives CASSFSANTEAFF.

J is TRBJ2-7 and V is TRBV28; 10 bases are shared with TRBD1. From germline, CDR1 is MDHEN and CDR2 SYDVKM. This CDR3 spans 16 amino acids. The J segment lost 0 bases and the V segment lost 8 bases, leaving 10 bases of the junction unmatched. The CDR3 DNA sequence: TGTGCCAGCGGAGCAGGGGACAGGGGCTACTCCTACGAGCAGTACTTC. Amino acids: CASGAGDRGYSYEQYF.

The gene calls are TRBV9 and TRBJ1-5, with 7 bases identical to TRBD1. Trimming took 3 bases from V and 7 from J; bases not matched to a gene: 13. Germline CDR1 SGDLS, CDR2 YYNGEE. The CDR3 runs to 16 residues. The DNA of the CDR3 is TGTGCCAGCAGCGCCGGGACAGAGTCTTGGGGGCAGCCCCAGCATTTT. Protein: CASSAGTESWGQPQHF.

The chain joins TRBV15 to TRBJ2-1; perhaps D is TRBD1 or TRBD2 (5 bases each). The V gene lost 5 bases and the J gene lost 0 bases, with 11 bases spanning the gap. The length of the CDR3 is 15 residues. Germline CDR1 is LNHNV and CDR2 is YYDKDF (reference sequence). The CDR3, as DNA: TGTGCCACCAGCGGAACTAGGGGCTCCTACAATGAGCAGTTCTTC. Residues: CATSGTRGSYNEQFF.

The chain joins TRBV29-1 to TRBJ2-1; 11 bases fit TRBD2. The CDR3 spans 16 residues. Germline trimming cut 5 bases from V and 2 bases from J; bases unmatched to any gene: 8. Germline V gives CDR1 SQVTM, CDR2 ANQGSEA. CDR3 DNA sequence: TGCAGCGTTTGCCTGCTAGCGGGAGGTGCCTACAATGAGCAGTTCTTC. Translation gives CSVCLLAGGAYNEQFF.

The chain carries TRBV5-1 and TRBJ2-1; a weak D match, TRBD1 (6 bases). The CDR3 contains 13 residues. The germline V and J ends were trimmed by 0 bases and 8 bases, with 9 bases remaining between them. Germline V gene lookup returns CDR1 SGHRS and CDR2 YFSETQ. CDR3 coding DNA: TGCGCCAGCAGCTTGGATGGGGGCTATGAGCAGTTCTTC. Protein product: CASSLDGGYEQFF.

A few counts support this clone. The chain couples TRBV10-2 to TRBJ1-5, with 7 bases aligning to TRBD1. The ends lost 1 base at V and 4 bases at J; junction bases unmatched: 1. The CDR3 runs 14 residues. The germline V gene has CDR1 WSHSY and CDR2 SAAADI. The CDR3 coding sequence is TGCGCCAGCAGTGAGTGGGGACAGAATCAGCCCCAGCATTTT. It translates to CASSEWGQNQPQHF.

This chain links TRBV10-2 with TRBJ2-5; possibly TRBD1 or TRBD2 for D (5 bases each). CDR1 and CDR2 (germline): WSHSY, SAAADI. The CDR3 is made up of 15 amino acids. Trimming removed 0 bases from V and 1 base from J, with 9 bases in between. CDR3: CASSESGVGQETQYF. The CDR3 DNA follows: TGCGCCAGCAGTGAGTCGGGGGTCGGCCAAGAGACCCAGTACTTC.

The J gene is TRBJ1-3, the V gene TRBV19; 7 bases fit TRBD1. J gave up 4 bases and V 7 bases, and 7 bases lay outside the gene matches. Germline V gene data show CDR1 as LNHDA and CDR2 as SQIVND (reference sequence). CDR3 length equals 14 residues. CDR3 region: CASTAWDRGNTIYF. CDR3 nucleotides: TGTGCCAGTACCGCGTGGGACAGAGGAAACACCATATATTTT.

The rearrangement uses TRBV5-4 and TRBJ2-7, with 8 bases aligning to TRBD2. J was trimmed by 6 bases and V by 4 bases; bases with no gene match: 12. This CDR3 has 15 amino acids. The germline CDR1 and CDR2 sequences are SGHNT and YYREEE (reference sequence). The CDR3 loop reads CASSDREGRSLEQYF. CDR3 coding DNA: TGTGCCAGCAGCGACCGGGAGGGCCGCTCTCTCGAGCAGTACTTC.

J is TRBJ2-1 and V is TRBV2, with a tentative D call TRBD1 (6 bases). CDR1 and CDR2 from the germline V gene are SNHLY and FYNNEI. The V end was cut by 5 bases, the J end by 2 bases, with 13 bases between. The CDR3 length is 15 residues. The CDR3 region is CASSNREEAYNEQFF. The CDR3 region has the DNA TGTGCCAGCAGTAACAGGGAAGAGGCCTACAATGAGCAGTTCTTC.

For this clone: This sample also contains other DNA sequences that code for the same CDR3. The V gene is TRBV2, the J gene TRBJ2-1; the match to TRBD1 covers 8 bases. Germline V gene sequence: CDR1 SNHLY, CDR2 FYNNEI. The CDR3 is made up of 15 amino acids. Unmatched junction bases numbered 5, after V lost 6 bases and J lost 1 base. CDR3 residues: CASRADRGSYNEQFF. The CDR3 DNA reads TGTGCCAGCAGGGCAGACAGGGGATCCTACAATGAGCAGTTCTTC.